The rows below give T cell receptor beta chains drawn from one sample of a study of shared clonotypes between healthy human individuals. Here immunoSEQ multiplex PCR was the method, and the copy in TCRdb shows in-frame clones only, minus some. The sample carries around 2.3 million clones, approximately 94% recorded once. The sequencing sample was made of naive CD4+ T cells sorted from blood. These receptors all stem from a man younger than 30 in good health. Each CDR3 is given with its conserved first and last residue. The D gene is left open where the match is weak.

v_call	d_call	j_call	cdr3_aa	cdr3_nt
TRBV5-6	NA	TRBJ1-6	CASSFKQSSYNSPLHF	TGTGCCAGCAGCTTTAAACAGAGCTCCTATAATTCACCCCTCCACTTT
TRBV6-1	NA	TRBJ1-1	CASTRTAITTEAFF	TGTGCCAGCACCCGGACAGCCATCACTACTGAAGCTTTCTTT
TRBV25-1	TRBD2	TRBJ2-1	CASSGTSGRYNEQFF	TGTGCCAGCAGTGGGACTAGCGGGAGATACAATGAGCAGTTCTTC
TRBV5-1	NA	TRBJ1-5	CASSLDGLGNQPQHF	TGCGCCAGCAGCTTGGACGGGTTAGGGAATCAGCCCCAGCATTTT
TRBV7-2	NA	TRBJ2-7	CASSPQRLGEGEQYF	TGTGCCAGCAGCCCACAGCGTTTAGGGGAAGGCGAGCAGTACTTC
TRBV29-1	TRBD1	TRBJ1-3	CSVLGTGAGNTIYF	TGCAGCGTTCTCGGGACAGGGGCTGGAAACACCATATATTTT
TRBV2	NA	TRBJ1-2	CASSPGGIFNYGYTF	TGTGCCAGCAGCCCCGGGGGGATCTTTAACTATGGCTACACCTTC
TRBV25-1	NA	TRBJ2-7	CASSESTDAYEQYF	TGTGCCAGCAGTGAATCGACGGATGCCTACGAGCAGTACTTC
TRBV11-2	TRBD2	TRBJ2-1	CASSLAGGVSSYNEQFF	TGTGCCAGCAGCCTAGCGGGAGGGGTGAGCTCCTACAATGAGCAGTTCTTC
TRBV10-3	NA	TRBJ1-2	CAISAFQGSNGYTF	TGTGCCATCAGTGCGTTCCAGGGATCGAATGGCTACACCTTC
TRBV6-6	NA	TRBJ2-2	CASSYGSPTGELFF	TGTGCCAGCAGTTATGGCAGCCCGACCGGGGAGCTGTTTTTT
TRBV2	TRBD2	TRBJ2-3	CASNILAGGADTQYF	TGTGCCAGCAACATACTAGCGGGAGGGGCAGATACGCAGTATTTT
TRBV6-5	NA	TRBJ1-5	CASSYKWDQPQHF	TGTGCCAGCAGTTATAAGTGGGATCAGCCCCAGCATTTT
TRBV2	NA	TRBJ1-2	CASSDRGNYGYTF	TGTGCCAGCAGTGACAGGGGAAACTATGGCTACACCTTC
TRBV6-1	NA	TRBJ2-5	CASSVAYQETQYF	TGTGCCAGCAGTGTGGCCTACCAAGAGACCCAGTACTTC
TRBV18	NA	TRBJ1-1	CASSLLQDTEAFF	TGTGCCAGCTCACTATTACAGGACACTGAAGCTTTCTTT